A single sample gave rise to the 25 T cell receptor beta chains below, sequenced in a study of T cell changes during pregnancy in multiple sclerosis. TCRdb keeps only in-frame clones here, not all; method: immunoSEQ multiplex PCR. The table has 55,000 to 85,000 clones, around nine tenths seen once. This material consisted of CD4+ T cells from peripheral blood mononuclear cells, taken after pregnancy. Source of these receptors: a female donor with multiple sclerosis, enrolled in a pregnancy study.

The chain is built from TRBV30 and TRBJ1-1; 8 nucleotides align to TRBD1. The germline V gene encodes CDR1 GTSNPN and CDR2 SVGIG (reference sequence). With V trimmed by 3 bases and J by 7 bases, 1 base remained unmatched. This CDR3 comprises 11 residues. In DNA form, the CDR3 reads TGTGCCTGGAGCGGACAGGGTGAAGCTTTCTTT. Amino acid sequence: CAWSGQGEAFF.

This chain uses TRBV30 with TRBJ2-5; maybe TRBD2 (6 bases). Germline CDR1 is GTSNPN and CDR2 is SVGIG (reference sequence). V lost 3 bases and J lost 4, with 15 bases in between. CDR3 length: 14 residues. The CDR3 protein is CAWRSRGAGETQYF. Here the CDR3 DNA reads TGTGCCTGGAGAAGTCGGGGAGCGGGAGAGACCCAGTACTTC. The full variable domain, with the rest looked up from reference TRBV30 and TRBJ2-5, is SQTIHQWPATLVQPVGSPLSLECTVEGTSNPNLYWYRQAAGRGLQLLFYSVGIGQISSEVPQNLSASRPQDRQFILSSKKLLLSDSGFYLCAWRSRGAGETQYFGPGTRLLVL.

The chain recombines TRBV27 with TRBJ1-5; D not certain. V was cut by 4 bases and J by 4 bases, with 11 bases left in between. The CDR3 is made up of 14 amino acids. In germline, CDR1 is MNHEY, CDR2 SMNVEV (reference sequence). The CDR3 sequence: CASSSVTKNQPQHF. The CDR3 bases are TGTGCCAGCAGTTCGGTGACAAAAAATCAGCCCCAGCATTTT.

The chain joins TRBV2 to TRBJ2-1, with a weak D call TRBD1 (6 bases). CDR1 is SNHLY, CDR2 FYNNEI, per germline. Trimming shortened V by 5 bases and J by 3 bases, and 17 bases separated the two germline ends. The CDR3 runs 16 residues. CDR3 in DNA: TGTGCCAGCAGTCCACAGACTACCAGGGGCTACAATGAGCAGTTCTTC. It specifies CASSPQTTRGYNEQFF.

This clone came up a few times. Other DNA sequences in this specimen translate into the identical CDR3. The rearrangement links TRBV18 to TRBJ1-1; D may be TRBD1 (6 bases). The germline V and J ends were trimmed by 2 bases and 4 bases, with 8 bases remaining between them. This CDR3 has 13 amino acids. Germline loops: CDR1 KGHSH, CDR2 LQKENI. The CDR3 loop reads CASSPGGSTEAFF. The CDR3 DNA sequence: TGTGCCAGCTCACCAGGGGGCAGCACTGAAGCTTTCTTT. Looking up the rest from reference TRBV18 and TRBJ1-1 gives the full variable domain: NAGVMQNPRHLVRRRGQEARLRCSPMKGHSHVYWYRQLPEEGLKFMVYLQKENIIDESGMPKERFSAEFPKEGPSILRIQQVVRGDSAAYFCASSPGGSTEAFFGQGTRLTVV.

The chain uses TRBV28 and TRBJ1-2; 7 bases line up with TRBD1. CDR1 and CDR2 (germline): MDHEN, SYDVKM. The CDR3 totals 16 residues. Trimming at V came to 5 bases and at J to 2 bases, leaving 11 bases not matched to a gene. CDR3 sequence (DNA): TGTGCCAGCAGTCCCTTGGGTCCAGGGGGAAACTATGGCTACACCTTC. Amino acids: CASSPLGPGGNYGYTF.

This chain joins TRBV5-1 and TRBJ2-7; D unresolved. This CDR3 contains 15 residues. Germline V gene data show CDR1 as SGHRS and CDR2 as YFSETQ. Trimming stripped 4 bases from V and 0 bases from J, with 14 bases between. CDR3 region: CASSPQAIFSYEQYF. Here the CDR3 DNA reads TGCGCCAGCAGCCCGCAGGCCATCTTCTCCTACGAGCAGTACTTC.

CDR3 region: CAWSQPRRGNTEAFF. The CDR3 coding sequence is TGTGCCTGGAGTCAACCCAGGAGGGGGAACACTGAAGCTTTCTTT. The chain combines TRBV30 with TRBJ1-1, with D possibly being TRBD1 (5 bases). The V and J ends lost 2 bases and 1 base respectively, with 14 bases between them. The V gene's germline CDR1 is GTSNPN and CDR2 SVGIG (reference sequence). The CDR3 consists of 15 residues.

This clone was counted a single time. In DNA form, the CDR3 reads TGCGCCAGCAGCTTTACCGGGACAGGGTTTCGGCGCTCCTACGAGCAGTACTTC. This translates into CASSFTGTGFRRSYEQYF. The V and J genes are TRBV5-1 and TRBJ2-7; TRBD1 matches at 9 bases. The CDR3 has 18 amino acids. Trimming removed 2 bases from V and 0 bases from J; junction bases left unmatched: 12. Germline lookup yields CDR1 SGHRS and CDR2 YFSETQ.

V and J are TRBV6-1 and TRBJ1-1; 7 bases are shared with TRBD1. The CDR3 spans 14 residues. The V segment lost 5 bases and the J segment 0 bases; nucleotides outside the gene matches: 3. CDR1 is MNHNS, CDR2 SASEGT, per germline. In nucleotides, the CDR3 is TGTGCCAGCAGTTGGGGACAGATGAACACTGAAGCTTTCTTT. This sequence encodes CASSWGQMNTEAFF.

V usage is TRBV9 and J usage is TRBJ2-1, with D maybe TRBD1 (6 bases). The germline gives CDR1 SGDLS, CDR2 YYNGEE. This CDR3 is built from 20 residues. The V end was cut by 3 bases, the J end by 1 base, with 26 bases between. This CDR3 reads CASSALSGSRGFESYNEQFF. CDR3 coding DNA: TGTGCCAGCAGCGCACTTTCAGGATCCAGGGGATTTGAATCCTACAATGAGCAGTTCTTC. The whole variable domain, filled in from reference TRBV9 and TRBJ2-1, reads DSGVTQTPKHLITATGQRVTLRCSPRSGDLSVYWYQQSLDQGLQFLIQYYNGEERAKGNILERFSAQQFPDLHSELNLSSLELGDSALYFCASSALSGSRGFESYNEQFFGPGTRLTVL.

The gene calls are TRBV6-5 and TRBJ2-5, with TRBD1 identical over 9 bases. The end of the DNA aligns better with TRBJ2-7, so the J call may be wrong. CDR3 length equals 13 residues. From germline, CDR1 is MNHEY and CDR2 SVGAGI. CDR3 protein: CASTEDRGAEQYF. CDR3 nucleotides: TGTGCCAGCACCGAGGACAGGGGTGCCGAGCAGTACTTC.

The rearrangement uses TRBV9 and TRBJ2-1, with a weak D call TRBD2 (6 bases). This CDR3 spans 17 amino acids. Trimming stripped 3 bases from V and 2 bases from J, with 18 bases between. Looked up from germline, CDR1 is SGDLS and CDR2 is YYNGEE. The chain's CDR3 is CASSAPFQGGTYNEQFF. Here the CDR3 DNA reads TGTGCCAGCAGCGCGCCTTTCCAGGGAGGTACCTACAATGAGCAGTTCTTC.

The sample holds one count of this clone. The rearrangement joins TRBV6-1 to TRBJ2-1, with 8 bases fitting TRBD1. V shed 6 bases, J shed 6 bases, and the junction held 7 bases outside the gene matches. CDR3 length equals 14 residues. Per germline, CDR1 MNHNS and CDR2 SASEGT. The CDR3: CASRLGQEVNEQFF. Here the CDR3 DNA reads TGTGCCAGCAGGCTGGGACAGGAGGTCAATGAGCAGTTCTTC.

V and J are TRBV5-1 and TRBJ2-7, with D perhaps matching TRBD2 (5 bases). V dropped 2 bases and J dropped 0 bases, with 15 bases sitting between them. The CDR3 contains 16 residues. From germline, CDR1 is SGHRS and CDR2 YFSETQ. Written as DNA, the CDR3 is TGCGCCAGCAGCTTAGCCGGCGGGCTTTCCTCCTACGAGCAGTACTTC. As protein: CASSLAGGLSSYEQYF. Based on the CDR3 plus reference TRBV5-1 and TRBJ2-7, the full variable domain is KAGVTQTPRYLIKTRGQQVTLSCSPISGHRSVSWYQQTPGQGLQFLFEYFSETQRNKGNFPGRFSGRQFSNSRSEMNVSTLELGDSALYLCASSLAGGLSSYEQYFGPGTRLTVT.

This clone was picked up one time. V gene TRBV28 combines with J gene TRBJ2-7, with TRBD2 matching 15 bases. CDR1 and CDR2 from the germline V gene are MDHEN and SYDVKM. V lost 6 bases to trimming and J lost 4 bases; unmatched junction nucleotides: 10. CDR3 size: 17 residues. CDR3: CASRPRGTSGRFYEQYF. DNA for the CDR3: TGTGCCAGCAGGCCGCGGGGGACTAGCGGGAGGTTTTACGAGCAGTACTTC. Based on the CDR3 plus reference TRBV28 and TRBJ2-7, the full variable domain is DVKVTQSSRYLVKRTGEKVFLECVQDMDHENMFWYRQDPGLGLRLIYFSYDVKMKEKGDIPEGYSVSREKKERFSLILESASTNQTSMYLCASRPRGTSGRFYEQYFGPGTRLTVT.

This sequence joins TRBV18 and TRBJ1-5; TRBD1 agrees at 11 bases. Germline loops: CDR1 KGHSH, CDR2 LQKENI. V was pared by 5 bases and J by 5 bases, with 5 bases of the junction left unmatched. The CDR3 runs to 15 residues. CDR3: CASSRGQGADQPQHF. CDR3 nucleotide sequence: TGTGCCAGCTCAAGAGGACAGGGGGCTGATCAGCCCCAGCATTTT. Complete variable domain (other parts from reference TRBV18 and TRBJ1-5): NAGVMQNPRHLVRRRGQEARLRCSPMKGHSHVYWYRQLPEEGLKFMVYLQKENIIDESGMPKERFSAEFPKEGPSILRIQQVVRGDSAAYFCASSRGQGADQPQHFGDGTRLSIL.

V gene TRBV14 combines with J gene TRBJ2-7; no clear D gene. V lost 2 bases and J lost 4, with 15 bases in between. Germline assignment: CDR1 SGHDN and CDR2 FVKESK. This CDR3 contains 15 residues. CDR3 loop: CASSQRWALVYEQYF. CDR3 sequence (DNA): TGTGCCAGCAGCCAAAGGTGGGCTCTGGTTTACGAGCAGTACTTC. Combining the CDR3 with reference TRBV14 and TRBJ2-7 gives the whole variable domain EAGVTQFPSHSVIEKGQTVTLRCDPISGHDNLYWYRRVMGKEIKFLLHFVKESKQDESGMPNNRFLAERTGGTYSTLKVQPAELEDSGVYFCASSQRWALVYEQYFGPGTRLTVT.

V is TRBV7-2 and J is TRBJ2-3; D possibly corresponds to TRBD1 (7 bases). Germline V gene lookup returns CDR1 SGHTA and CDR2 FQGNSA. The CDR3 totals 15 residues. The ends were cut back, 6 bases at V and 3 bases at J, with 16 bases in the middle. The CDR3 here is CASRSAGQRTDTQYF. The CDR3 DNA sequence: TGTGCCAGCAGGTCGGCGGGACAGAGGACAGATACGCAGTATTTT.

The genes are TRBV2 and TRBJ1-5; possible D gene TRBD1, 6 bases. There are 14 residues in the CDR3. The V end lost 3 bases, the J end lost 5 bases, and 11 bases lay between the germline ends. Looked up from germline, CDR1 is SNHLY and CDR2 is FYNNEI. CDR3 amino acids: CASSDGGLYQPQHF. CDR3 coding DNA: TGTGCCAGCAGTGACGGGGGGCTTTATCAGCCCCAGCATTTT. The entire variable domain, with the rest obtained from reference TRBV2 and TRBJ1-5, is as follows: EPEVTQTPSHQVTQMGQEVILRCVPISNHLYFYWYRQILGQKVEFLVSFYNNEISEKSEIFDDQFSVERPDGSNFTLKIRSTKLEDSAMYFCASSDGGLYQPQHFGDGTRLSIL.

CDR3 nucleotides: TGTGCCAGCTCCCCTTGGCGGGAGAGGTCAGCTGGGGCCAACGTCCTGACTTTC. Protein product: CASSPWRERSAGANVLTF. The chain joins TRBV7-9 to TRBJ2-6; 7 nucleotides agree with TRBD2. J lost 2 bases, V lost 8 bases, and 15 bases had no gene match. CDR1 and CDR2 (germline): SEHNR, FQNEAQ (reference sequence). CDR3 length: 18 amino acids.

This chain links TRBV5-5 with TRBJ1-2; D perhaps matches TRBD1 (6 bases). In germline, CDR1 is SGHKS, CDR2 YYEKEE (reference sequence). This CDR3 region has 14 residues. V gave up 0 bases and J gave up 6 bases, with 12 bases separating them. CDR3 loop: CASSLGQGRDGYTF. The CDR3 region has the DNA TGTGCCAGCAGCTTGGGGCAGGGGCGAGATGGCTACACCTTC.

The chain uses TRBV5-4 and TRBJ2-7; TRBD1 matches at 8 bases. Germline lookup yields CDR1 SGHNT and CDR2 YYREEE (reference sequence). After removal of 5 bases from V and 5 bases from J, the junction contained 12 bases not matched to a gene. The CDR3 runs 15 residues. The CDR3 protein is CASSPPDRERNEQYF. The CDR3 nucleotides are TGTGCCAGCAGTCCTCCGGACAGGGAGCGGAACGAGCAGTACTTC. Full variable domain (rest looked up from reference TRBV5-4 and TRBJ2-7): ETGVTQSPTHLIKTRGQQVTLRCSSQSGHNTVSWYQQALGQGPQFIFQYYREEENGRGNFPPRFSGLQFPNYSSELNVNALELDDSALYLCASSPPDRERNEQYFGPGTRLTVT.

The V gene is TRBV18, the J gene TRBJ1-1, with TRBD1 identical over 7 bases. With 3 bases clipped from V and 1 base from J, the junction kept 5 bases outside the gene matches. CDR1 and CDR2 (germline): KGHSH, LQKENI. The CDR3 is 15 residues long. For the CDR3, the DNA is TGTGCCAGCTCACCGGGACAGAGCAGGAACACTGAAGCTTTCTTT. Translating it yields CASSPGQSRNTEAFF.

The genes are TRBV28 and TRBJ2-2, with TRBD1 matching 9 bases. V was pared by 7 bases and J by 6 bases, with 12 bases of the junction left unmatched. Germline V gives CDR1 MDHEN, CDR2 SYDVKM. The CDR3 extends over 16 amino acids. The CDR3 coding sequence is TGTGCCAGCATCGATTGGGACAGGGCGCTCCCCGGGGAGCTGTTTTTT. The encoded protein is CASIDWDRALPGELFF.